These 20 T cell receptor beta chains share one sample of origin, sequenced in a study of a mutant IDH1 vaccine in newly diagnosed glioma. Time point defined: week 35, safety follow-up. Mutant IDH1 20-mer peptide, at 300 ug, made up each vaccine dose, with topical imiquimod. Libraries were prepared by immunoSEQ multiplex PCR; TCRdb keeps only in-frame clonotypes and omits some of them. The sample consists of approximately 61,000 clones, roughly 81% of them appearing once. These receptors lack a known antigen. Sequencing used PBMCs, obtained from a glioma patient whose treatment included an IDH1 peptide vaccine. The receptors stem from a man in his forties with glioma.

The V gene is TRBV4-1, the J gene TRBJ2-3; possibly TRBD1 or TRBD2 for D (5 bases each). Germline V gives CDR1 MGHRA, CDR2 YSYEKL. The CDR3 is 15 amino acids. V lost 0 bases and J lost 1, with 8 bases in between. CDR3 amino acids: CASSQDTGRTDTQYF. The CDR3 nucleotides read TGCGCCAGCAGCCAAGATACGGGGCGCACAGATACGCAGTATTTT.

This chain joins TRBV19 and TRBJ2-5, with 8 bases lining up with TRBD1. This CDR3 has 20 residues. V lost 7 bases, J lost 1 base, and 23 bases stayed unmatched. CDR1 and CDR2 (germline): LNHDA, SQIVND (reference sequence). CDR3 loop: CASTRQGSSGRARIQETQYF. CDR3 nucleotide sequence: TGTGCCAGTACGAGACAGGGGTCGTCCGGACGGGCTAGGATCCAAGAGACCCAGTACTTC.

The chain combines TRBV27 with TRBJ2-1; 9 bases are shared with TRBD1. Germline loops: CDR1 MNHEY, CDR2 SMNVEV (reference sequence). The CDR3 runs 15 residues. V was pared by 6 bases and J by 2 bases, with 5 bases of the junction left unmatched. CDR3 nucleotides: TGTGCCAGCAGAAAGGGACAGGGCACCTACAATGAGCAGTTCTTC. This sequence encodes CASRKGQGTYNEQFF.

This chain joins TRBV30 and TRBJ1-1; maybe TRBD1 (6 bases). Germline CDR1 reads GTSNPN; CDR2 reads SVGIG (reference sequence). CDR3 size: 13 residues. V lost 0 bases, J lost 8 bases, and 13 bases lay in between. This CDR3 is CAWSVWGQTEAFF. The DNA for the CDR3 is TGTGCCTGGAGTGTATGGGGGCAGACCGAAGCTTTCTTT.

DNA for the CDR3: TGTGCCAGCTCACCATACGGGACAGGGGGCGAGCAGTACTTC. It is translated as CASSPYGTGGEQYF. The chain combines TRBV18 with TRBJ2-7; 11 nucleotides match TRBD1. The CDR3 spans 14 residues. CDR1 is KGHSH, CDR2 LQKENI, per germline. V trimming: 2 bases; J trimming: 6 bases; junction bases outside the gene matches: 3.

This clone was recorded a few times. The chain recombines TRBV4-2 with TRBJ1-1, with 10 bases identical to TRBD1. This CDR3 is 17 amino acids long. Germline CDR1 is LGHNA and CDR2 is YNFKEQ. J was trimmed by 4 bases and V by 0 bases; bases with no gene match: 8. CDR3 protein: CASSQDPDRGQGTEAFF. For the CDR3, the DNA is TGTGCCAGCAGCCAAGATCCCGACAGGGGGCAGGGCACTGAAGCTTTCTTT.

The CDR3 DNA sequence: TGTGCCTGGAGTGTACGAGGGGGGAGCAATCAGCCCCAGCATTTT. Protein product: CAWSVRGGSNQPQHF. The chain links TRBV30 to TRBJ1-5; D possibly corresponds to TRBD1 (6 bases). Germline-derived CDR1 and CDR2 are GTSNPN and SVGIG (reference sequence). V lost 0 bases, J lost 1 base, and 10 bases lay in between. The CDR3 spans 15 residues.

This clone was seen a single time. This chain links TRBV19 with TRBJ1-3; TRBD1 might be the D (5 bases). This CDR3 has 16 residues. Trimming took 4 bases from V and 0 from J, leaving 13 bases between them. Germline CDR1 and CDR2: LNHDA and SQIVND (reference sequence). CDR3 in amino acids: CASSRGTASSGNTIYF. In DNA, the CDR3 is TGTGCCAGTAGTAGAGGGACGGCCAGCTCTGGAAACACCATATATTTT.

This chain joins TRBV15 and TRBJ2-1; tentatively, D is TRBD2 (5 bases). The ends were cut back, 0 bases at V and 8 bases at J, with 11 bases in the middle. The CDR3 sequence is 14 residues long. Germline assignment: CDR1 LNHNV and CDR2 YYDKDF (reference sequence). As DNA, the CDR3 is TGTGCCACCAGCAGAGATTTCGGAGCGGATGAGCAGTTCTTC. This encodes CATSRDFGADEQFF.

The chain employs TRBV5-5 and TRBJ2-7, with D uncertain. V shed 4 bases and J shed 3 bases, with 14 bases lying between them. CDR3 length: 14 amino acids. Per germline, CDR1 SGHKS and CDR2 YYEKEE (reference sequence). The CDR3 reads CASSPRRSVYEQYF. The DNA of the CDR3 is TGTGCCAGCAGCCCGCGGCGGTCGGTCTACGAGCAGTACTTC.

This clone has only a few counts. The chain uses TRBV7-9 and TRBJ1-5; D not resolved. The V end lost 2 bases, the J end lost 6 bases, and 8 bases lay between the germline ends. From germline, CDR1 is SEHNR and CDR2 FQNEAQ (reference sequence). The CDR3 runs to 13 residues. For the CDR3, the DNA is TGTGCCAGCAGCTTAAAGAATGGTCAGCCCCAGCATTTT. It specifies CASSLKNGQPQHF.

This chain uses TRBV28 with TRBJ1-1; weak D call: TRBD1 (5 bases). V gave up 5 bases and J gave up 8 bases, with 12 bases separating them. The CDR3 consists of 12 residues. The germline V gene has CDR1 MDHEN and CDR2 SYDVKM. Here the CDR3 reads CASSPRRVEAFF. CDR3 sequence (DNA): TGTGCCAGCAGTCCCCGCAGGGTGGAAGCTTTCTTT.

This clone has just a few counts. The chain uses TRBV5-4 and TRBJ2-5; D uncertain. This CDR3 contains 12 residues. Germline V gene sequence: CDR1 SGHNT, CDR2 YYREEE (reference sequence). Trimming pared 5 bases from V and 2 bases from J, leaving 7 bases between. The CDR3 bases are TGTGCCAGCAGTTTGCTGCAAGAGACCCAGTACTTC. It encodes CASSLLQETQYF. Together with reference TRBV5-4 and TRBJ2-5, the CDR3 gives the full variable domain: ETGVTQSPTHLIKTRGQQVTLRCSSQSGHNTVSWYQQALGQGPQFIFQYYREEENGRGNFPPRFSGLQFPNYSSELNVNALELDDSALYLCASSLLQETQYFGPGTRLLVL.

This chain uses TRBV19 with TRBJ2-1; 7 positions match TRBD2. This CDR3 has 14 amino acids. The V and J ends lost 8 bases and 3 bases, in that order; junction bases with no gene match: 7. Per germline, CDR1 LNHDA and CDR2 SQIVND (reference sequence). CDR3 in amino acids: CASGQSGVYNEQFF. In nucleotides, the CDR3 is TGTGCCAGTGGACAAAGCGGGGTCTACAATGAGCAGTTCTTC.

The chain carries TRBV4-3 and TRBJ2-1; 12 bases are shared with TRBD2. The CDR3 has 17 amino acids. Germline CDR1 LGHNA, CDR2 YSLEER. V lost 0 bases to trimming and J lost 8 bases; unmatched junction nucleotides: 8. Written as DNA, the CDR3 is TGCGCCAGCAGCCAAGAGGCTAGCGGGGGGGCATTGTATGAGCAGTTCTTC. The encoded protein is CASSQEASGGALYEQFF.

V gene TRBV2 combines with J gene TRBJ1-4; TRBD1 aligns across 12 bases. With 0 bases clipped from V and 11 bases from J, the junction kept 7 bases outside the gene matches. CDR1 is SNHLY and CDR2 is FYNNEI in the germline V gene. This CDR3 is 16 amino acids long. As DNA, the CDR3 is TGTGCCAGCAGTGAAGCCCCGGGACAGGGGGCGGGGAAACTGTTTTTT. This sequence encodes CASSEAPGQGAGKLFF.

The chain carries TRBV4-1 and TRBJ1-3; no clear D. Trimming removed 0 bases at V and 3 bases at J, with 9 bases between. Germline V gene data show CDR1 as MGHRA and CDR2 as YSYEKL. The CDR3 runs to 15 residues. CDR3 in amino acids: CASSQDFGVGNTIYF. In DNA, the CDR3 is TGCGCCAGCAGCCAAGATTTCGGGGTTGGAAACACCATATATTTT.

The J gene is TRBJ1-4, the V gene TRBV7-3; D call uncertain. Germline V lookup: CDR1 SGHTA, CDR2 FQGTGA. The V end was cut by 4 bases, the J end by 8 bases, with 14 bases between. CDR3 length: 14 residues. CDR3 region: CASSWLAGGEKLFF. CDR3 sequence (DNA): TGTGCCAGCAGCTGGTTGGCAGGTGGCGAAAAACTGTTTTTT.

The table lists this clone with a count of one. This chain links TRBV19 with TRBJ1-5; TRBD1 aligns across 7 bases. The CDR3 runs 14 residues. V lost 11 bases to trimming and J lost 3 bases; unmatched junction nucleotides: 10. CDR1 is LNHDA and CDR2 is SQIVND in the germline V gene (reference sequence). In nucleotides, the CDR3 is TGTGCCTCGAGACAGGGTCCCCACAATCAGCCCCAGCATTTT. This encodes CASRQGPHNQPQHF.

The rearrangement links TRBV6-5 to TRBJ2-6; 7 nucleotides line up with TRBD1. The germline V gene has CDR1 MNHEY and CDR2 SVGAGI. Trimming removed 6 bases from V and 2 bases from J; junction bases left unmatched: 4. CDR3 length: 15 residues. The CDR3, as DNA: TGTGCCAGCAGGGTCAGGGGGACTGGGGCCAACGTCCTGACTTTC. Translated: CASRVRGTGANVLTF.